This T cell receptor delta chain was obtained from a study of human gamma delta and Vdelta1 T cells listed by TCRdb under 2018. Turning to the overall study: In this study, the researchers looked at Delta One T cells, which are Vd1+ gamma-delta T cells, to see how well they work as cytotoxic effectors against acute myeloid leukemia. General findings and caveats noted by the study authors: Delta One T cells were reported to be polyclonal and to show broad cytotoxic targeting of acute myeloid leukemia.

Receptors were amplified or captured by PCR. Sequencing instrument: Illumina MiSeq. With CATT, TCRdb called clones again from the public reads; duplicate DNA rows were later joined. Across this sample there are several thousand delta-chain clones, with less than 45% seen only once. Clones ranked in the top ten supply around 9.5% of the sample. V sheds 3 bases and J sheds 0 bases, leaving 20 bases between their ends. The CDR3 starts with the cysteine, ends with the phenylalanine, and has 18 residues. The CDR3 DNA has 54 bases and is translated from base 1. In the germline V gene, CDR1 corresponds to TSWWSYY and CDR2 to QGS. Concerning this clone: It lacks a known antigen. The record has no base qualities; no much larger clone is one base away.

The sample comprised Vdelta1 gamma-delta T cells from blood grown in culture (DOT cells). According to the study, the label for this sample's cell subset or site signals: Delta One T cells, in vitro expanded/differentiated Vd1+ gamma-delta T cells. The chain uses TRDV1 and TRDJ1; the D gene is unclear. This clonotype was obtained from a human donor in good health. The nucleotide sequence reads TGTGCTCTTGGGGAGCCTCGAGACTTGCACAGTTACACCGATAAACTCATCTTT. This translates into CALGEPRDLHSYTDKLIF.